These 32 T cell receptor beta chains came from one sample sequenced in a study of T-cell memory formation after mild COVID-19. MiXCR, applied by TCRdb to the 5' RACE reads, yields one record per CDR3 protein. The sample yields around 62,000 distinct CDR3 sequences, 25% to 30% seen once. Source material: PBMCs or a T cell subset sorted from them (not recorded which). The receptor source for this set is a man aged 18 to 29 who had mild COVID-19 (a few samples of this study predate the infection). Cell type and time point are not known.

The chain couples TRBV29-1 to TRBJ2-7; D is unclear. This CDR3 comprises 14 residues. V was pared by 4 bases and J by 5 bases, with 18 bases between. Germline CDR1 is SQVTM and CDR2 is ANQGSEA. The CDR3 sequence: CSVGKGQRNDEQYF. The CDR3 DNA reads as TGCAGCGTTGGGAAAGGGCAGAGAAACGACGAGCAGTACTTC.

This chain joins TRBV6-1 and TRBJ2-7; tentative D call: TRBD1 (7 bases). CDR1 MNHNS and CDR2 SASEGT come from the germline V gene. This CDR3 contains 14 residues. Trimming removed 2 bases from V and 2 bases from J, with 10 bases in between. The CDR3 region is CASSEWRGPYEQYV. The CDR3, as DNA: TGTGCCAGCAGTGAATGGAGGGGGCCCTACGAGCAGTACGTC.

This clonotype was observed a few times. The gene calls are TRBV7-2 and TRBJ2-3; no definite D call. V lost 5 bases to trimming and J lost 1 base, with 7 bases between them. In germline, CDR1 is SGHTA, CDR2 FQGNSA. This CDR3 has 13 amino acids. CDR3 bases: TGTGCCAGCAGCCCCTGGGGCACAGATACGCAGTATTTT. Amino acid sequence: CASSPWGTDTQYF.

This sequence joins TRBV4-3 and TRBJ2-5; D is possibly TRBD2 (6 bases). Trimming took off 1 base at V and 0 bases at J, with 9 bases between the two ends. In germline, CDR1 is LGHNA, CDR2 YSLEER. The CDR3 totals 15 residues. The CDR3 protein is CASSQGWGDQETQYF. The CDR3 DNA reads TGCGCCAGCAGCCAAGGGTGGGGGGACCAAGAGACCCAGTACTTC.

This clonotype was detected many times. This chain links TRBV12-3 or TRBV12-4 with TRBJ2-1; D is ambiguous. V shed 1 base and J shed 6 bases, with 1 base lying between them. The CDR3 is made up of 11 amino acids. This chain's CDR3 is CASSLVNEQFF. The CDR3 DNA sequence: TGTGCCAGCAGTTTAGTCAATGAGCAGTTCTTC.

This clonotype has more than one count but fewer than ten. The DNA for the CDR3 is TGTGCCAGCAGTTTAAGGGCTAGCGGGGACCCAGATACGCAGTATTTT. It yields the protein CASSLRASGDPDTQYF. The rearrangement uses TRBV12-3 or TRBV12-4 and TRBJ2-3, with 9 bases lining up with TRBD2. The CDR3 runs to 16 residues. Losses at the gene ends were 2 bases for V and 4 bases for J; bases not matched to a gene: 7.

The chain joins TRBV10-1 to TRBJ2-7; D gene uncertain. Germline lookup yields CDR1 WNHNN and CDR2 SYGVQD (reference sequence). Between the trimmed V and J ends, which lost 7 bases and 6 bases, there was a span of 1 base. The CDR3 consists of 8 residues. The CDR3 DNA follows: TGCGCCAGCATCGAGCAGTACTTC. Residues: CASIEQYF.

The rearrangement joins TRBV7-2 to TRBJ2-7; perhaps D is TRBD1 or TRBD2 (5 bases each). The ends were cut back, 5 bases at V and 3 bases at J, with 11 bases in the middle. CDR3 length: 13 amino acids. Per germline, CDR1 SGHTA and CDR2 FQGNSA. CDR3 bases: TGTGCCAGCAGCCGGGACGGCATCTACGAGCAGTACTTC. Its protein is CASSRDGIYEQYF.

A few counts support this clonotype. The chain recombines TRBV7-2 with TRBJ1-2; the D is unclear. Trimming took off 5 bases at V and 5 bases at J, with 9 bases between the two ends. From germline, CDR1 is SGHTA and CDR2 FQGNSA. The CDR3 runs 12 residues. In DNA, the CDR3 is TGTGCCAGCAGCCAGCGAAGTTATGGCTACACCTTC. It specifies CASSQRSYGYTF.

This clonotype appeared a few times. This CDR3 reads CASSLGDSPYEQYF. For the CDR3, the DNA is TGTGCCAGCAGCTTAGGGGACAGCCCCTACGAGCAGTACTTC. The chain couples TRBV11-2 to TRBJ2-7; TRBD1 agrees at 7 bases. V shed 1 base and J 2 bases; nucleotides not matched to a gene: 2. The germline V gene encodes CDR1 SGHAT and CDR2 FQNNGV. CDR3 length: 14 residues.

The CDR3 here is CASSQDSGFSTDTQYF. The CDR3 bases are TGTGCCAGCAGCCAAGATTCAGGATTTAGCACAGATACGCAGTATTTT. The rearrangement joins TRBV3-1 to TRBJ2-3; D unclear. V was clipped by 0 bases and J by 0 bases, with 10 bases between them. The CDR3 length is 16 residues. In germline, CDR1 is LGHDT, CDR2 YNNKEL (reference sequence).

In nucleotides, the CDR3 is TGTGCCAGCAGCTTAGCACAGGGGATAGCCGAGCAGTACTTC. It translates to CASSLAQGIAEQYF. The chain couples TRBV7-9 to TRBJ2-7; 7 positions agree with TRBD1. The CDR3 spans 14 residues. The ends lost 0 bases at V and 6 bases at J; junction bases unmatched: 5. The V gene's germline CDR1 is SEHNR and CDR2 FQNEAQ (reference sequence).

The chain uses TRBV29-1 and TRBJ2-1; the match to TRBD2 covers 7 bases. CDR3 length equals 17 residues. Germline CDR1 is SQVTM and CDR2 is ANQGSEA. V shed 5 bases and J 0 bases; nucleotides not matched to a gene: 13. DNA for the CDR3: TGCAGCGTTTCCCTCCCTAGCGGACTAAGCTCCTACAATGAGCAGTTCTTC. It codes for CSVSLPSGLSSYNEQFF.

In its sample, this clonotype was seen a few times. This chain uses TRBV6-6 with TRBJ2-2; D may be TRBD1 (6 bases). The CDR3 is made up of 16 amino acids. Germline loops: CDR1 MNHNY, CDR2 SVGAGI (reference sequence). V was trimmed by 0 bases and J by 2 bases, leaving 10 bases between them. The CDR3 coding sequence is TGTGCCAGCAGTTACTCAGACAGGATTAACACCGGGGAGCTGTTTTTT. This codes for CASSYSDRINTGELFF.

This clonotype was seen more than once but under ten times. The chain has TRBV29-1 and TRBJ2-3, with 7 bases lining up with TRBD1. This CDR3 is built from 13 residues. Germline values: CDR1 SQVTM, CDR2 ANQGSEA. The V segment lost 6 bases and the J segment 2 bases; nucleotides outside the gene matches: 5. The CDR3 sequence: CSVGQVYTDTQYF. The CDR3 DNA sequence: TGCAGCGTAGGACAGGTCTACACAGATACGCAGTATTTT.

The CDR3, as DNA: TGCGCCAGCAGCTGGGGTACCGGACGCGATGAGCAGTTCTTC. Translation: CASSWGTGRDEQFF. V gene TRBV5-1 combines with J gene TRBJ2-1; no firm D call. The CDR3 sequence is 14 residues long. V was trimmed by 3 bases and J by 8 bases, leaving 15 bases between them. CDR1 is SGHRS, CDR2 YFSETQ, per germline.

The V call is TRBV12-3 or TRBV12-4, the J call TRBJ2-3; no clear D. V was clipped by 5 bases and J by 0 bases, with 9 bases between them. This CDR3 has 14 residues. CDR3 protein: CASSTTPSTDTQYF. The CDR3 DNA reads TGTGCCAGCAGTACGACGCCCAGCACAGATACGCAGTATTTT.

This clonotype came up once. The genes are TRBV12-3 or TRBV12-4 and TRBJ2-7, with no clear D. V was clipped by 5 bases and J by 3 bases, with 14 bases between them. The CDR3 is 14 amino acids. DNA for the CDR3: TGTGCCAGCAGTGAGTCGATCCTGAACTACGAGCAGTACGTC. Amino acid sequence: CASSESILNYEQYV.

This clonotype occurred a few times. This chain joins TRBV4-2 and TRBJ2-3; maybe TRBD2 (5 bases). This CDR3 has 17 amino acids. V was cut by 1 base and J by 1 base, with 15 bases left in between. Germline CDR1 reads LGHNA; CDR2 reads YNFKEQ. The CDR3 DNA follows: TGTGCCAGCAGCCAAGGTTTCCGGGGTATCGGCACAGATACGCAGTATTTT. Translated: CASSQGFRGIGTDTQYF.

V is TRBV20-1 and J is TRBJ2-2; 7 bases map to TRBD2. V shed 2 bases and J 1 base; nucleotides not matched to a gene: 4. The CDR3 is 15 amino acids. Per germline, CDR1 DFQATT and CDR2 SNEGSKA (reference sequence). The CDR3 region has the DNA TGCAGTGCTAGAAGTCGGGGGGAGAACACCGGGGAGCTGTTTTTT. Translating gives CSARSRGENTGELFF.

V gene TRBV2 combines with J gene TRBJ2-1; D unresolved. Germline assignment: CDR1 SNHLY and CDR2 FYNNEI. Trimming took off 7 bases at V and 0 bases at J, with 13 bases between the two ends. This CDR3 region has 15 residues. The CDR3 sequence is CASTPPRSSYNEQFF. The CDR3 nucleotides are TGTGCCAGCACCCCTCCTCGAAGCTCCTACAATGAGCAGTTCTTC.

This clonotype was found a few times. The J gene is TRBJ1-5, the V gene TRBV28; D perhaps matches TRBD1 (6 bases). Trimming removed 5 bases from V and 0 bases from J, with 17 bases in between. The CDR3 sequence is 17 residues long. The germline gives CDR1 MDHEN, CDR2 SYDVKM. The CDR3 bases are TGTGCCAGCAGTGCTCCGAGGACAGTGTATAGCAATCAGCCCCAGCATTTT. It codes for CASSAPRTVYSNQPQHF. Full variable domain (remainder filled in from reference TRBV28 and TRBJ1-5): DVKVTQSSRYLVKRTGEKVFLECVQDMDHENMFWYRQDPGLGLRLIYFSYDVKMKEKGDIPEGYSVSREKKERFSLILESASTNQTSMYLCASSAPRTVYSNQPQHFGDGTRLSIL.

The genes are TRBV15 and TRBJ2-5, with TRBD2 matching over 11 bases. The V gene's germline CDR1 is LNHNV and CDR2 YYDKDF (reference sequence). V shed 4 bases and J 2 bases; nucleotides not matched to a gene: 3. This CDR3 has 15 amino acids. In DNA form, the CDR3 reads TGTGCCACCAGCAACGGGACTAGCGGACAAGAGACCCAGTACTTC. It encodes CATSNGTSGQETQYF.

The chain recombines TRBV7-9 with TRBJ1-2; D gene uncertain. V shed 5 bases and J shed 10 bases, with 14 bases lying between them. The germline gives CDR1 SEHNR, CDR2 FQNEAQ (reference sequence). This CDR3 region has 12 residues. DNA of the CDR3: TGTGCCAGCAGCGGCAGGCAGGCGGTCTACACCTTC. Protein: CASSGRQAVYTF.

This clonotype was counted only a few times. Here the CDR3 reads CSAAGRKETQYF. CDR3 coding DNA: TGCAGTGCAGCAGGGCGCAAAGAGACCCAGTACTTC. The V call is TRBV20-1, the J call TRBJ2-5; a weak D match, TRBD1 (5 bases). V was clipped by 6 bases and J by 3 bases, with 11 bases between them. From germline, CDR1 is DFQATT and CDR2 SNEGSKA (reference sequence). There are 12 residues in the CDR3.

The rearrangement uses TRBV6-6 and TRBJ2-7; 7 positions agree with TRBD1. The length of the CDR3 is 19 residues. Losses at the gene ends were 0 bases for V and 3 bases for J; bases not matched to a gene: 17. Germline loops: CDR1 MNHNY, CDR2 SVGAGI (reference sequence). The CDR3 bases are TGTGCCAGCAGTTACTCGAAAGGACAGGACTTGAGTAGCCTCTACGAGCAGTACGTC. As protein: CASSYSKGQDLSSLYEQYV.

The chain uses TRBV2 and TRBJ2-5; 11 bases map to TRBD1. CDR3 length equals 13 residues. Germline lookup yields CDR1 SNHLY and CDR2 FYNNEI. Losses at the gene ends were 6 bases for V and 5 bases for J; bases not matched to a gene: 2. The CDR3, as DNA: TGTGCCAGCAGGGACAGGGGGCAGGAGACCCAGTACTTC. Translated, it gives CASRDRGQETQYF.

The chain links TRBV11-2 to TRBJ2-4; D not resolved. Germline V gene lookup returns CDR1 SGHAT and CDR2 FQNNGV. This CDR3 is built from 12 residues. Trimming left V 1 base short and J 15 bases short, with 13 bases between. The chain's CDR3 is CASSLGGLGLYF. The CDR3 nucleotides read TGTGCCAGCAGCTTAGGTGGCCTAGGGCTGTACTTC.

The chain recombines TRBV6-5 with TRBJ2-5, with D unclear. The CDR3 runs 13 residues. V lost 5 bases and J lost 5, with 12 bases in between. Germline CDR1 reads MNHEY; CDR2 reads SVGAGI. The CDR3 DNA follows: TGTGCCAGCAGTCCCGACATACGGGAGACCCAGTACTTC. Encoded protein: CASSPDIRETQYF.

In its sample, this clonotype was seen a few times. V is TRBV6-5 and J is TRBJ2-4; TRBD1 aligns across 8 bases. Germline-derived CDR1 and CDR2 are MNHEY and SVGAGI. This CDR3 has 16 residues. With V trimmed by 7 bases and J by 3 bases, 11 bases remained unmatched. The CDR3 loop reads CASKGGQAKGKNIQYF. In nucleotides, the CDR3 is TGTGCCAGCAAAGGGGGACAGGCTAAAGGCAAAAACATTCAGTACTTC.

The V call is TRBV27, the J call TRBJ2-4; tentatively, D is TRBD1 or TRBD2 (5 bases each). The CDR3 contains 15 residues. Trimming took off 5 bases at V and 4 bases at J, with 15 bases between the two ends. CDR1 is MNHEY and CDR2 is SMNVEV in the germline V gene (reference sequence). CDR3 in DNA: TGTGCCAGCAGTGGTCGCGTTTGGGGGAAAAACATTCAGTACTTC. Amino acids: CASSGRVWGKNIQYF.

The chain employs TRBV27 and TRBJ2-7, with 9 bases lining up with TRBD2. Germline trimming cut 3 bases from V and 7 bases from J; bases unmatched to any gene: 7. From germline, CDR1 is MNHEY and CDR2 SMNVEV (reference sequence). This CDR3 is 14 amino acids long. CDR3 DNA: TGTGCCAGCAGTTTTGGCGGGGGGGCCGGGGAGCAGTACGTC. It specifies CASSFGGGAGEQYV.